This T cell receptor beta chain was sequenced for a study of shared clonotypes between healthy human individuals. Study observations and caveats: The study sampled only blood, and tissue repertoires likely differ.

The CDR3 runs to 16 residues. Trimming pared 1 base from V and 6 bases from J, leaving 15 bases between. CDR1 and CDR2 from the germline V gene are MNHNY and SVGAGI (reference sequence). Sorted-subset replicate PCRs used about 200 ng DNA, around 31,000 T cell genomes. In the authors' methods: Junction-only sequences without quality scores were provided by ImmunoSEQ, so filtering was different. Assay: immunoSEQ multiplex PCR; the TCRdb copy retains only in-frame clones and omits some. V and J calls and clone size are given by that table; D and trimming were obtained from the DNA. The sample carries about 2.1 million clones, approximately 94% recorded once. It was CD45RO-negative cells, positively selected for CCR7, that made up naive CD8 cells, with terminally differentiated effector memory CD45RA+ cells excluded. Turning to this clone: Its antigen is as yet unknown.

Sequencing was performed on naive CD8+ T cells from PBMCs. The rearrangement links TRBV6-6 to TRBJ2-2, with D perhaps TRBD2 (6 bases). The TCR sequence derives from a man younger than 35 in good health. Some clones in this sample may be carry-over from other donors' samples. CDR3 residues: CASSYLVLASSGELFF. As DNA, the CDR3 is TGTGCCAGCAGTTACTTGGTCCTAGCGAGTTCCGGGGAGCTGTTTTTT.